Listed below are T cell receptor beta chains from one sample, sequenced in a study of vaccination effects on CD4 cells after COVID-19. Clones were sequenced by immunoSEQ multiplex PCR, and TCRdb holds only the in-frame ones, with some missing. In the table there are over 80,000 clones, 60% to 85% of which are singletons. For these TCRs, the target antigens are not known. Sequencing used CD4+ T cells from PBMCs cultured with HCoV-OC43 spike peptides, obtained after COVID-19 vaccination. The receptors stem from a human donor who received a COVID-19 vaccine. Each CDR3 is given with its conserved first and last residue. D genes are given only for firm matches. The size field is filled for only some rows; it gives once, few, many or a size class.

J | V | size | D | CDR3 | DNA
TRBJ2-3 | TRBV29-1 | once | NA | CSVGYDGGDTQYF | TGCAGCGTGGGGTACGACGGGGGCGATACGCAGTATTTT
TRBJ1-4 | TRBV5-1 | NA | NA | CASSFSGDDNEKLFF | TGCGCCAGCAGCTTCTCAGGGGACGATAATGAAAAACTGTTTTTT
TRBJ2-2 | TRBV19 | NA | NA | CASRTSGPHTGELFF | TGTGCCAGTAGGACTTCGGGACCTCACACCGGGGAGCTGTTTTTT
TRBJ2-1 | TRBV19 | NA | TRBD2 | CASSMRLAGVSYNEQFF | TGTGCCAGTAGTATGCGACTAGCGGGGGTCTCCTACAATGAGCAGTTCTTC
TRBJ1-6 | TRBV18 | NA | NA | CASSPGLEMSSPLHF | TGTGCCAGCTCGCCCGGACTAGAGATGAGTTCACCCCTCCACTTT
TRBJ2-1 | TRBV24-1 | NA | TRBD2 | CATSLGRGISYNEQFF | TGTGCCACCAGTTTGGGGCGGGGGATCTCCTACAATGAGCAGTTCTTC
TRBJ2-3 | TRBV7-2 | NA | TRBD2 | CASSLAVGGALYF | TGTGCCAGCAGCTTAGCAGTGGGAGGGGCCCTGTATTTT
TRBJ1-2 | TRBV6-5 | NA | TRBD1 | CASRFSGGSYGYTF | TGTGCCAGCCGATTTTCAGGGGGCTCCTATGGCTACACCTTC
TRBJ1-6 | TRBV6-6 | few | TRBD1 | CASSYSPGQGSPLHF | TGTGCCAGCAGTTACTCGCCGGGACAGGGTTCACCCCTCCACTTT
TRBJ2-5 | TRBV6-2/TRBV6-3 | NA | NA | CASSRPFGGGETQYF | TGTGCCAGCAGCCGGCCTTTCGGAGGGGGAGAGACCCAGTACTTC
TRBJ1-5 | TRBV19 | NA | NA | CASSIVRGPGGNSNQPQHF | TGTGCCAGTAGTATAGTCCGGGGGCCCGGGGGGAATAGCAATCAGCCCCAGCATTTT
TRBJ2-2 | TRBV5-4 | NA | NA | CASSLKGVDTGELFF | TGTGCCAGCAGCTTGAAGGGGGTGGACACCGGGGAGCTGTTTTTT
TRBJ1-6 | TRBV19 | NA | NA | CASSMEHLSSYNSPLHF | TGTGCCAGTAGTATGGAGCACCTGAGCTCCTATAATTCACCCCTCCACTTT